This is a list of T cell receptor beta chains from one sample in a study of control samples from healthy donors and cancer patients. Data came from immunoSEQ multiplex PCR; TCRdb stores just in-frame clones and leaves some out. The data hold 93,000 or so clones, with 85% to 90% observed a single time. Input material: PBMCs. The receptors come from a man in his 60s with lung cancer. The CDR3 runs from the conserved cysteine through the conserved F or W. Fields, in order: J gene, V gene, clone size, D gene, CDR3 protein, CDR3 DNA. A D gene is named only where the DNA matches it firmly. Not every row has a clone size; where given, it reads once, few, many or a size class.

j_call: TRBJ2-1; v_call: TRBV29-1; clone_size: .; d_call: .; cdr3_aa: CSAHPGRSSYNEQFF; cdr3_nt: TGCAGCGCTCACCCAGGGCGATCCTCCTACAATGAGCAGTTCTTC
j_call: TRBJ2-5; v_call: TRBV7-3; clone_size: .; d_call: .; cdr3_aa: CASSLGRQETQYF; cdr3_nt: TGTGCCAGCAGCCTTGGTAGACAAGAGACCCAGTACTTC
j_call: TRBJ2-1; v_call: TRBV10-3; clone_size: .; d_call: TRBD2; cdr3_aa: CAISDPSGVAGNEQFF; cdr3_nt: TGTGCCATCAGTGACCCCTCGGGAGTAGCGGGCAATGAGCAGTTCTTC
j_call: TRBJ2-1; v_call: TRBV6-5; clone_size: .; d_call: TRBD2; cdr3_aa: CASSYLAGGYNEQFF; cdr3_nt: TGTGCCAGCAGTTACCTAGCGGGGGGGTACAATGAGCAGTTCTTC
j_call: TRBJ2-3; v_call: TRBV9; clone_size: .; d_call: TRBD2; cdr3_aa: CASSVGPSGSTDTQYF; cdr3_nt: TGTGCCAGCAGCGTAGGTCCTAGCGGAAGCACAGATACGCAGTATTTT
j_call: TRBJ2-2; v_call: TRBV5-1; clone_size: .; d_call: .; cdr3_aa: CASSLVQGAGELFF; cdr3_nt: TGCGCCAGCAGCCTAGTCCAGGGCGCCGGGGAGCTGTTTTTT
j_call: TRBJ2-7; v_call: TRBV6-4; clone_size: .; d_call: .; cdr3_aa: CASSRDLSYEQYF; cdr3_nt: TGTGCCAGCAGCCGGGACCTCTCCTACGAGCAGTACTTC
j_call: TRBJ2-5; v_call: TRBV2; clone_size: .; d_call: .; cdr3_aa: CASSLTGTYQETQYF; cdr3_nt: TGTGCCAGCAGTCTTACCGGGACATACCAAGAGACCCAGTACTTC
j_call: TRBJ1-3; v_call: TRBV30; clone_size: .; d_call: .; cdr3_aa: CAWTKGAGNTIYF; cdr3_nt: TGTGCCTGGACCAAAGGGGCCGGAAACACCATATATTTT
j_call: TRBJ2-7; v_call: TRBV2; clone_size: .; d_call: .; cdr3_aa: CASSPNSQGYEQYF; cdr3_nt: TGTGCCAGCAGCCCAAATTCGCAGGGGTACGAGCAGTACTTC
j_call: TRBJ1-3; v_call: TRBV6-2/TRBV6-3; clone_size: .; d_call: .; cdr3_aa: CASSYSSDRPADTIYF; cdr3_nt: TGTGCCAGCAGTTACTCGAGCGACAGGCCGGCGGACACCATATATTTT
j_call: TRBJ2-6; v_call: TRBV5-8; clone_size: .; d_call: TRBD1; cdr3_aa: CASSPTYFTQGGGANVLTF; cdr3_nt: TGTGCCAGCAGCCCAACGTATTTCACACAGGGGGGCGGGGCCAACGTCCTGACTTTC
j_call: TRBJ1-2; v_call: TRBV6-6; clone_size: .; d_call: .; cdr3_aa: CASSPGAGTINYGYTF; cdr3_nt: TGTGCCAGCAGTCCCGGGGCAGGGACGATTAACTATGGCTACACCTTC
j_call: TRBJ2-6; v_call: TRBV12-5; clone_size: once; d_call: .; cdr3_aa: CASGLVVSVTGANVLTF; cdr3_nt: TGTGCTAGTGGTTTGGTCGTATCGGTAACTGGGGCCAACGTCCTGACTTTC
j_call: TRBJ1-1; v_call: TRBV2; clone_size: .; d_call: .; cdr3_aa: CASSMDSFEAFF; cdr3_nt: TGTGCCAGCAGCATGGACAGTTTTGAAGCTTTCTTT
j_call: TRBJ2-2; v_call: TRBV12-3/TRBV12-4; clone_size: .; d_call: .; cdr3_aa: CASSLLTGELFF; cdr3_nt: TGTGCCAGCAGTTTACTTACCGGGGAGCTGTTTTTT
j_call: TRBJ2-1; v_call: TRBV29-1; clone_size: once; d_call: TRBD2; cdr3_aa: CSVEEITSGGAFSYNEQFF; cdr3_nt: TGCAGCGTTGAAGAAATAACTAGCGGGGGGGCCTTCTCCTACAATGAGCAGTTCTTC
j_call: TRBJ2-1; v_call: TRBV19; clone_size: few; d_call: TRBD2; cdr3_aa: CASSPLAGGANEQFF; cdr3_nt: TGTGCCAGTAGTCCCCTAGCGGGGGGGGCTAATGAGCAGTTCTTC
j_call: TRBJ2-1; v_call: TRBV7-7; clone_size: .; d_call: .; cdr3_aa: CASSFGVSSYNEQFF; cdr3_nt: TGTGCCAGCAGCTTCGGGGTGAGCTCCTACAATGAGCAGTTCTTC
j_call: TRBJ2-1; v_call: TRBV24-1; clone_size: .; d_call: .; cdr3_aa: CATSDFMGSGNEQFF; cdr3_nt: TGTGCCACCAGTGATTTTATGGGATCGGGTAATGAGCAGTTCTTC
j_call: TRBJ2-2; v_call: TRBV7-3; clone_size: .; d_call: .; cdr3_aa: CASSTSHTGELFF; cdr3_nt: TGTGCCAGCAGCACATCACACACCGGGGAGCTGTTTTTT
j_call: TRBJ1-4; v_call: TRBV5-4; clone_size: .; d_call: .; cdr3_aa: CASSLKDGDEKLFF; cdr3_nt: TGTGCCAGCAGCTTGAAGGACGGCGATGAAAAACTGTTTTTT
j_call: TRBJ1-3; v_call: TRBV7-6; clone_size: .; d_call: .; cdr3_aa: CASSLASGGSFSGNTIYF; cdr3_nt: TGTGCCAGCAGCTTAGCATCTGGAGGCAGCTTCTCTGGAAACACCATATATTTT
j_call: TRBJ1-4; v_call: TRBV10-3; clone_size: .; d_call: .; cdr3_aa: CAISESMDQGLFF; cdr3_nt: TGTGCCATCAGTGAGTCGATGGACCAGGGACTGTTTTTT
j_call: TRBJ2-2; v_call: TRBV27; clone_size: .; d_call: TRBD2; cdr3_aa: CPSSSEQRGGRTGELFF; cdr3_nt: TGCCCCAGCAGTTCAGAACAGCGGGGGGGCCGGACCGGGGAGCTGTTTTTT
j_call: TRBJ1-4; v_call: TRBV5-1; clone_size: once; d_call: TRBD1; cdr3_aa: CASHDRQGTGEKLFF; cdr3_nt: TGCGCCAGCCACGATCGACAGGGGACGGGCGAAAAACTGTTTTTT
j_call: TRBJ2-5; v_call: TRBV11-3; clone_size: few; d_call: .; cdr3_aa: CASSLGVETQYF; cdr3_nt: TGTGCCAGCAGCTTGGGGGTCGAGACCCAGTACTTC
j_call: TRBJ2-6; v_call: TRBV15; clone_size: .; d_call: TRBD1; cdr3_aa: CATSRVQGVAGANVLTF; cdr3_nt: TGTGCCACCAGCAGAGTCCAGGGGGTCGCCGGGGCCAACGTCCTGACTTTC
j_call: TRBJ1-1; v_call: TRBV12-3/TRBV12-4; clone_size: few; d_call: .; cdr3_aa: CASIVQLGGAAFF; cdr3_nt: TGTGCCAGCATTGTCCAATTGGGGGGCGCAGCTTTCTTT
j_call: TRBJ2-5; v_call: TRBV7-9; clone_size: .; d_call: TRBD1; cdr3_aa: CASSSNRGLSETQYF; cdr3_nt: TGTGCCAGCAGCAGCAACAGGGGGCTGTCGGAGACCCAGTACTTC
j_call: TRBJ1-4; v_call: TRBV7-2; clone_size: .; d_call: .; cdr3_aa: CASSLVGAAGEKLFF; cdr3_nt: TGTGCCAGCAGCTTAGTTGGCGCAGCGGGTGAAAAACTGTTTTTT
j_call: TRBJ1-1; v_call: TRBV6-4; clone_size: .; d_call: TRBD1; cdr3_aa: CASRQQGENTEAFF; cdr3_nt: TGTGCCAGCAGACAACAGGGGGAGAACACTGAAGCTTTCTTT
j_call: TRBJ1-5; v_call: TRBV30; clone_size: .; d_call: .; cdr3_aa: CAWSRDNSNQPQHF; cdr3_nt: TGTGCCTGGAGTAGGGATAATAGCAATCAGCCCCAGCATTTT
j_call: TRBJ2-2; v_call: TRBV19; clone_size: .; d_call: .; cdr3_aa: CASSITLDQLRNTGELFF; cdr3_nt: TGTGCCAGTAGTATCACTTTGGATCAACTCAGGAACACCGGGGAGCTGTTTTTT
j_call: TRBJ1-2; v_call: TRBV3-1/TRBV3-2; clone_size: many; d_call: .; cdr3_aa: CASSISQGRYGYTF; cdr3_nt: TGTGCCAGCAGCATAAGCCAGGGGAGGTATGGCTACACCTTC
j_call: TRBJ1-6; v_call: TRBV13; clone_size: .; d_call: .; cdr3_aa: CASSRMLSSYNSPLHF; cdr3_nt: TGTGCCAGCAGCCGTATGTTGAGCTCCTATAATTCACCCCTCCACTTT
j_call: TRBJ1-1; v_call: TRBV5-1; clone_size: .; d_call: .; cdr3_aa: CASSWQGFDTEAFF; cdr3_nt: TGCGCCAGCAGTTGGCAGGGCTTCGACACTGAAGCTTTCTTT
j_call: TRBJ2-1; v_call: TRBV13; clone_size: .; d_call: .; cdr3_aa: CASSTRGHEQFF; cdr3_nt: TGTGCCAGCAGCACCAGGGGCCATGAGCAGTTCTTC
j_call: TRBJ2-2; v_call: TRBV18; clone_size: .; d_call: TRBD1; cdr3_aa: CASSPPDRVAGELFF; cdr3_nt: TGTGCCAGCTCACCTCCTGACAGGGTGGCCGGGGAGCTGTTTTTT
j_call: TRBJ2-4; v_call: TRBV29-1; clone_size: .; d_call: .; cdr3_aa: CSVERRSAAKNIQYF; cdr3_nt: TGCAGCGTTGAGCGCCGGAGTGCGGCCAAAAACATTCAGTACTTC
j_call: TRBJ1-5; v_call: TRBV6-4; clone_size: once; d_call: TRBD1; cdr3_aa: CASSESGTGNNQPQHF; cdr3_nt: TGTGCCAGCAGTGAATCCGGGACAGGGAACAATCAGCCCCAGCATTTT
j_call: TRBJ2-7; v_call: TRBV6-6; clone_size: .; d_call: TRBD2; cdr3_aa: CSLGASGSYEQYF; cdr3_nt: TGTTCCCTGGGGGCTAGCGGGTCCTACGAGCAGTACTTC
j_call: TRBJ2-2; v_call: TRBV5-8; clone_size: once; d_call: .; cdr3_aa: CASHRNTGELFF; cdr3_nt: TGTGCCAGTCACCGGAACACCGGGGAGCTGTTTTTT
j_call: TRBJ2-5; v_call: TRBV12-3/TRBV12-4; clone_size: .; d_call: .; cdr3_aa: CASSWAQGETQYF; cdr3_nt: TGTGCCAGCAGTTGGGCCCAGGGGGAGACCCAGTACTTC
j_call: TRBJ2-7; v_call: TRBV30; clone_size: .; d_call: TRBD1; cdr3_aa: CAWTGQVSYEQYF; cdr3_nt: TGTGCCTGGACTGGACAGGTATCCTACGAGCAGTACTTC
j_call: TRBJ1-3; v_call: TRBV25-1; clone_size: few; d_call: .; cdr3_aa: CASMQGEDTIYF; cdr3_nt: TGTGCCAGCATGCAGGGTGAGGACACCATATATTTT
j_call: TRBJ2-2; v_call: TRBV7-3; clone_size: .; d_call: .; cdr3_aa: CASSLTGGRGNTGELFF; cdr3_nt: TGTGCCAGCAGCTTAACAGGCGGCAGGGGGAACACCGGGGAGCTGTTTTTT
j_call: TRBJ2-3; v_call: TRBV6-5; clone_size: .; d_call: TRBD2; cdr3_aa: CASSTGGARDTQYF; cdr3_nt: TGTGCCAGCAGTACCGGGGGGGCCAGAGATACGCAGTATTTT
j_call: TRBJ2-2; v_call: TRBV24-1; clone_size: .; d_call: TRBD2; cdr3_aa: CATSDVGLAGVAGELFF; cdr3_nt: TGTGCCACCAGTGACGTGGGACTAGCGGGGGTAGCCGGGGAGCTGTTTTTT
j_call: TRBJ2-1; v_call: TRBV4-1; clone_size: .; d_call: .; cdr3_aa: CASSQVAPSSYNEQFF; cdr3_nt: TGCGCCAGCAGCCAAGTCGCACCAAGCTCCTACAATGAGCAGTTCTTC
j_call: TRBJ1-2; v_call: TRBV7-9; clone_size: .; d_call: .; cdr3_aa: CASSPQTESKVYGYTF; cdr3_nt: TGTGCCAGCAGCCCTCAAACAGAGAGTAAGGTCTATGGCTACACCTTC
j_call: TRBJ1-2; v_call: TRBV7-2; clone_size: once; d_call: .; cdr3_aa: CASSLALVSYGYTF; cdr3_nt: TGTGCCAGCAGCTTAGCGCTGGTTTCCTATGGCTACACCTTC
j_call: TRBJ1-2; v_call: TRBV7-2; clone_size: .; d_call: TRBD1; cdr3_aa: CASSLFDREEYGYTF; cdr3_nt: TGTGCCAGCAGCCTATTCGACAGGGAAGAATATGGCTACACCTTC
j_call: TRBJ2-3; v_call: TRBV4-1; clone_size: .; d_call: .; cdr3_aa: CASSQGASYNTDTQYF; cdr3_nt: TGCGCCAGCAGCCAAGGGGCTAGCTACAACACAGATACGCAGTATTTT